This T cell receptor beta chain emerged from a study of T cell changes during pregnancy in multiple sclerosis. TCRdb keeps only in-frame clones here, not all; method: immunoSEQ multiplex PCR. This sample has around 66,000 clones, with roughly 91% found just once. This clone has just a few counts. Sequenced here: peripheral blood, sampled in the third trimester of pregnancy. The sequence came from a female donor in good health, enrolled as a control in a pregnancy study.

This chain's CDR3 is CSVEDLSGTMNTEAFF. CDR3 DNA: TGCAGCGTTGAAGATCTATCAGGGACTATGAACACTGAAGCTTTCTTT. V and J are TRBV29-1 and TRBJ1-1; D perhaps matches TRBD1 (5 bases). This CDR3 spans 16 amino acids. CDR1 and CDR2 (germline): SQVTM, ANQGSEA. Trimming took off 0 bases at V and 0 bases at J, with 14 bases between the two ends.